The present entry profiles one T cell receptor (beta chain) with its context. Antigen: not known. This record belongs to a study of beta chain features in type 1 diabetes. For the study at large: The study found patients and healthy donors alike in age, gender and cell yields. General study results and limits: VDJ junctions from type 1 diabetes patients carried fewer insertions and larger deletions. The naive, central memory and Treg TCRB repertoires looked more alike in patients than they did in healthy donors. Cells carrying high TCR expression could end up over-represented when cDNA is sequenced. When Type 1 diabetes patients were examined, their TCRB CDR3s proved moderately but significantly shorter in all four CD4+ subsets.

CDR3 length: 14 amino acids. Germline V gene lookup returns CDR1 SEHNR and CDR2 FQNEAQ (reference sequence). The germline V and J ends were trimmed by 2 bases and 0 bases, with 6 bases remaining between them. The isolated RNA, all of it, was reverse transcribed, so expressed TCRB transcripts were what got sequenced. The protocol was immunoSEQ multiplex PCR, while the TCRdb copy is restricted to in-frame clones and leaves out a portion. Counted here are about 280,000 clones, roughly 15% occurring once; the ten biggest clones make up 0.015% to 0.017%. The chain employs TRBV7-9 and TRBJ2-3; no firm D call. Sequenced sample: naive CD4+ T cells from blood. The TCR was taken from a man between 18 and 35 years old with type 1 diabetes. In DNA, the CDR3 is TGTGCCAGCAGCTTATGGCCTAGCACAGATACGCAGTATTTT. Its protein product is CASSLWPSTDTQYF.